This T cell receptor beta chain was identified during a study of cytomegalovirus exposure and HLA in healthy donors. Study-wide findings and caveats: A later analysis reported that several of the most significant clusters appeared to be linked to common viral pathogens, among them Epstein-Barr virus. An analysis that was carried out later associated 16,951 TCR beta sequences with HLA alleles at 0.05 false discovery rate. There were some public TCRs occurring in many donors, but most TCR sequences were rare.

CDR3 size: 14 residues. The V end lost 5 bases, the J end lost 4 bases, and 15 bases lay between the germline ends. Germline V gene data show CDR1 as SGHTS and CDR2 as YDEGEE. On this clone itself: What it binds is unknown.

PCR employed 60 Vbeta and 13 Jbeta primers. In the original analysis: Counted up in a later analysis, unique TCR beta chains came to some 80 million, with about 10 million shared. This table comes from immunoSEQ multiplex PCR, and its TCRdb copy is limited to in-frame clones, with some not included. V and J calls and clone size are those listed in that table; D and trimming were worked out from the DNA. The sample consists of about 190,000 clones, roughly 80% of them appearing once. Specimen: PBMCs. The source of this sequence is a woman aged 18-29 years in good health and CMV-seronegative. The chain carries TRBV5-8 and TRBJ1-1; a weak D match, TRBD1 (6 bases). The CDR3 region is CASRRDRQGTEAFF. As DNA, the CDR3 is TGTGCCAGCAGAAGAGACAGGCAAGGCACTGAAGCTTTCTTT. The complete variable domain, with remaining parts taken from reference TRBV5-8 and TRBJ1-1, reads EAGVTQSPTHLIKTRGQQATLRCSPISGHTSVYWYQQALGLGLQFLLWYDEGEERNRGNFPPRFSGRQFPNYSSELNVNALELEDSALYLCASRRDRQGTEAFFGQGTRLTVV.